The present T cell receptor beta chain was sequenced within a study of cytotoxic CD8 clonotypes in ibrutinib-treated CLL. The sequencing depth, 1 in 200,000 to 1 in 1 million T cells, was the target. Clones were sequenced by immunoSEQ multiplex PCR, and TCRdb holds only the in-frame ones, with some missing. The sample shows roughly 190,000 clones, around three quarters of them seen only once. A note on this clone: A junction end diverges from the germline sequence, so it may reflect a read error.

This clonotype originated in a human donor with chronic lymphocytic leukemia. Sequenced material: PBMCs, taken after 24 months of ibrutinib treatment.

CDR3 bases: TGTGCCAGCAGTTACTCGGCGGGAGGGCCGTACAATGAGCAGTTCTTC. It translates to CASSYSAGGPYNEQFF. The chain has TRBV10-3 and TRBJ2-1; 9 bases match TRBD2. This CDR3 region has 16 residues. Germline V gene sequence: CDR1 ENHRY, CDR2 SYGVKD.